This T cell receptor beta chain was sequenced during a study of monozygotic twins with inflammatory bowel disease (dated 2019 in TCRdb). At the level of the whole study: A total of 28 monozygotic twin pairs were included in the full study, comprising nine German pairs (four IBD-concordant, five IBD-discordant) and 19 IBD-discordant Danish pairs. Disease-associated traits were sought mainly through comparisons between IBD patients and their genetically identical healthy co-twins within discordant pairs. Each individual had, on average, about 151 000 unique TCRalpha sequences and 181 000 unique TCRbeta sequences available for analysis. The study at large found these results: The analysis was unable to tell apart different T cell subtypes. No difference in repertoire similarity was observed between concordant and discordant twins, possibly owing to limited statistical power. Compared with healthy twins, IBD patients had fewer clonotypes in common with other individuals, a difference most pronounced in patients showing signs of disease activity. The results gave no support for a single strong signal or clonotype linked to IBD. Differing immunosuppressive treatments among patients may have added background noise and inter-individual variability to the repertoires. IBD patients had lower TCRbeta repertoire diversity, measured by the inverse Simpson index, than their healthy co-twins.

Turning to this clonotype: It lacks a known antigen.

A roughly 2.5 ml peripheral blood sample was drawn into PAXgene tubes per donor and stored at -80°C. Without T cell sorting, total RNA was isolated from whole blood using the PAXgene blood miRNA kit on an automated QIAcube. Deep TCRalpha and TCRbeta repertoire profiling with unique molecular barcoding was performed on peripheral blood of monozygotic twin pairs concordant or discordant for inflammatory bowel disease. Smoking habits were recorded for all twin pairs, and individuals were classified as current, former or never smokers. The library relied on 5' RACE. Each TCR library was prepared from about 3,400 ng of total RNA. For each sample, cDNA was synthesized in eight separate reactions using SMARTScribe reverse transcriptase. During cDNA synthesis, template switching was used to introduce unique molecular identifiers that contained a 6-nucleotide sample barcode. TCRalpha and TCRbeta cDNA was amplified in two nested PCRs of 16 and 9 cycles, and bead purification was carried out after each PCR. Before amplification, the cDNA was both treated with uracil DNA-glycosylase and purified with the QIAquick PCR purification kit. The second PCR was the step at which Illumina TruSeq-compatible adapters and sample-specific barcodes were added. Library quality and concentration were checked on TapeStation and Qubit, and libraries were pooled at 4.5 to 5.5 ng each. Pooled libraries were sequenced on an Illumina HiSeq2500 single-index Rapid Run with 2 x 100 bp reads and custom sequencing primers. The source study handled its data this way. PCR and sequencing errors were corrected by UMI-based consensus assembly using MiGEC version 1.2.6. MiXCR version 2.1.1 was used for V(D)J alignment, clonotype assembly and CDR3 extraction. To normalise gene usage, clonotype sharing and MAIT/NKT TCR abundance, the top 1000, 10 000 and 20 000 clonotypes in each sample were analysed. Diversity was computed as the inverse Simpson index with the vegan R package after downsampling to 27 000 UMIs. Paired Mann-Whitney U tests on discordant twin pairs were used, with Benjamini-Hochberg multiple-testing correction. TCRdb reprocessed the reads, so every CDR3 protein sequence counts as one entry and DNA is not shown. The V and J calls here are based on TCRdb, not the publication. This sample's clone table shows over 150,000 distinct CDR3 sequences. Together, the top ten hold roughly 2.4% of the sample.

Reading the germline V gene gives CDR1 SGDLS and CDR2 YYNGEE. Taken from cysteine to phenylalanine, the CDR3 has 15 residues. Only the protein is available. The specimen sequenced was blood. The sequence came from a human donor with ulcerative colitis or Crohn's disease, or a healthy co-twin of an affected twin (not recorded which). The chain is made from TRBV9 and TRBJ1-1; lacking DNA, the TRBD1 call made by TCRdb goes unchecked. CDR3 protein: CASGVSRGEDTEAFF.